The 30 T cell receptor beta chains below were found in one sample sequenced in a study of somatic mutations in cytotoxic T cells in rheumatoid arthritis. The assay was immunoSEQ multiplex PCR, and TCRdb's table has in-frame clones only and misses some. The table shows about 14,000 clones, with around four fifths occurring only once. The sequenced sample consisted of CD8+ T cells sorted from blood. The source of these receptors is an adult with rheumatoid arthritis.

The chain joins TRBV10-2 to TRBJ2-5, with TRBD2 as a possible D gene (6 bases). V was cut by 2 bases and J by 5 bases, with 18 bases left in between. The CDR3 has 16 residues. The germline gives CDR1 WSHSY, CDR2 SAAADI. The CDR3 DNA reads TGCGCCAGCAGTGAGAACGGGACTCCAGTCGGGGAGACCCAGTACTTC. It specifies CASSENGTPVGETQYF.

The chain carries TRBV11-2 and TRBJ2-7; 7 nucleotides line up with TRBD2. V was pared by 4 bases and J by 2 bases, with 8 bases of the junction left unmatched. The germline V gene has CDR1 SGHAT and CDR2 FQNNGV. This CDR3 has 15 amino acids. CDR3 region: CASSSSWGGAYEQYV. CDR3 DNA sequence: TGTGCCAGCAGCTCGAGCTGGGGAGGGGCCTACGAGCAGTACGTC.

The chain links TRBV7-2 to TRBJ2-6; D gene uncertain. Germline V lookup: CDR1 SGHTA, CDR2 FQGNSA. The V gene lost 6 bases and the J gene lost 1 base, with 16 bases spanning the gap. This CDR3 spans 17 amino acids. This chain's CDR3 is CASSRTSQLSGANVLTF. In DNA, the CDR3 is TGTGCCAGCAGTCGGACCAGCCAACTATCTGGGGCCAACGTCCTGACTTTC.

Here the CDR3 DNA reads TGTGCCAGTAGTGAATGGGGAGTGAGGGGTTATACGCAGTATTTT. Its protein product is CASSEWGVRGYTQYF. The chain recombines TRBV19 with TRBJ2-3; D possibly uses TRBD1 or TRBD2 (5 bases each). The CDR3 has 15 residues. CDR1 and CDR2 from the germline V gene are LNHDA and SQIVND (reference sequence). V was pared by 5 bases and J by 7 bases, with 19 bases between. Drawing the rest from reference TRBV19 and TRBJ2-3, the complete variable domain is DGGITQSPKYLFRKEGQNVTLSCEQNLNHDAMYWYRQDPGQGLRLIYYSQIVNDFQKGDIAEGYSVSREKKESFPLTVTSAQKNPTAFYLCASSEWGVRGYTQYFGPGTRLTVL.

The V and J genes are TRBV7-9 and TRBJ2-1; D unclear. Deletions cut 1 base from V and 7 bases from J, with 5 bases between. This CDR3 is 12 amino acids long. Germline V gene sequence: CDR1 SEHNR, CDR2 FQNEAQ (reference sequence). CDR3: CASSLVGNEQFF. DNA of the CDR3: TGTGCCAGCAGCTTAGTGGGGAATGAGCAGTTCTTC. The full variable domain, rest sourced from reference TRBV7-9 and TRBJ2-1, is DTGVSQNPRHKITKRGQNVTFRCDPISEHNRLYWYRQTLGQGPEFLTYFQNEAQLEKSRLLSDRFSAERPKGSFSTLEIQRTEQGDSAMYLCASSLVGNEQFFGPGTRLTVL.

This clone was observed a few times. For the CDR3, the DNA is TGTGCCAGCAGTTGGACGGGGAACACTGAAGCTTTCTTT. Amino acid sequence: CASSWTGNTEAFF. This chain connects TRBV27 to TRBJ1-1; D remains ambiguous. CDR3 length: 13 residues. V lost 4 bases, J lost 1 base, and 7 bases lay in between. CDR1 and CDR2 from the germline V gene are MNHEY and SMNVEV (reference sequence).

This clone was detected a few times. J is TRBJ2-7 and V is TRBV28; perhaps TRBD2 as D (5 bases). V was cut by 1 base and J by 7 bases, with 11 bases left in between. CDR3 size: 13 residues. Germline V gene sequence: CDR1 MDHEN, CDR2 SYDVKM. The CDR3 loop reads CASSLSGLYEQYV. CDR3 DNA sequence: TGTGCCAGCAGTTTATCAGGACTTTATGAGCAGTACGTC.

The rearrangement joins TRBV14 to TRBJ2-5; TRBD1 matches at 9 bases. V dropped 3 bases and J dropped 4; count of bases not matched to a gene: 6. The CDR3 extends over 15 amino acids. Germline V gene lookup returns CDR1 SGHDN and CDR2 FVKESK. CDR3 nucleotide sequence: TGTGCCAGCAGCCACGAACAGGGGGCCCCAGAGACCCAGTACTTC. Protein sequence: CASSHEQGAPETQYF. The full variable domain, completed using reference TRBV14 and TRBJ2-5, is EAGVTQFPSHSVIEKGQTVTLRCDPISGHDNLYWYRRVMGKEIKFLLHFVKESKQDESGMPNNRFLAERTGGTYSTLKVQPAELEDSGVYFCASSHEQGAPETQYFGPGTRLLVL.

The rearrangement links TRBV2 to TRBJ2-7; 9 bases are shared with TRBD2. The CDR3 sequence is 16 residues long. V shed 3 bases, J shed 1 base, and the junction held 7 bases outside the gene matches. Germline CDR1 reads SNHLY; CDR2 reads FYNNEI. The CDR3 is CASSESIAGVSYEQYF. CDR3 DNA sequence: TGTGCCAGCAGTGAGTCAATAGCGGGGGTATCCTACGAGCAGTACTTC.

V is TRBV28 and J is TRBJ1-1; TRBD1 agrees at 10 bases. Germline loops: CDR1 MDHEN, CDR2 SYDVKM. The CDR3 sequence is 14 residues long. The V segment lost 4 bases and the J segment 2 bases; nucleotides outside the gene matches: 1. The CDR3 region is CASSWTGGNTEAFF. DNA for the CDR3: TGTGCCAGCAGTTGGACAGGGGGAAACACTGAAGCTTTCTTT.

The chain uses TRBV27 and TRBJ1-2; 8 bases agree with TRBD1. The V gene's germline CDR1 is MNHEY and CDR2 SMNVEV (reference sequence). After removal of 5 bases from V and 4 bases from J, the junction contained 15 bases not matched to a gene. CDR3 length: 17 amino acids. This CDR3 reads CASSSRDRGGSGYGYTF. The CDR3 nucleotides are TGTGCCAGCAGTAGCAGAGACAGGGGAGGTTCGGGCTATGGCTACACCTTC.

The chain links TRBV2 to TRBJ2-1, with 9 bases matching TRBD1. Per germline, CDR1 SNHLY and CDR2 FYNNEI. CDR3 length: 14 amino acids. With V trimmed by 6 bases and J by 3 bases, 3 bases remained unmatched. CDR3 bases: TGTGCCAGCAGAGGACAGGGGAGCTACAATGAGCAGTTCTTC. Its protein is CASRGQGSYNEQFF.

This chain links TRBV6-1 with TRBJ2-5, with unresolved D. With 3 bases removed from V and 6 bases from J, the gap between germline ends came to 5 bases. This CDR3 contains 11 residues. Germline V gene lookup returns CDR1 MNHNS and CDR2 SASEGT. CDR3 sequence: CASSDHQTQYF. DNA of the CDR3: TGTGCCAGCAGTGACCATCAGACCCAGTACTTC.

The chain joins TRBV9 to TRBJ1-6; tentative D call: TRBD1 (6 bases). The V end lost 3 bases, the J end lost 0 bases, and 13 bases lay between the germline ends. CDR3 length: 17 amino acids. CDR1 and CDR2 from the germline V gene are SGDLS and YYNGEE. The CDR3 bases are TGTGCCAGCAGCGCAGGGACACTAAGCTCCTATAATTCACCCCTCCACTTT. Encoded protein: CASSAGTLSSYNSPLHF.

The chain couples TRBV5-1 to TRBJ1-1, with unresolved D. The CDR3 length is 11 residues. Germline V gene sequence: CDR1 SGHRS, CDR2 YFSETQ. V was shortened by 5 bases and J by 5 bases, with 7 bases between the two germline ends. This CDR3 is CASSKGTEAFF. The CDR3 bases are TGCGCCAGCAGTAAGGGAACTGAAGCTTTCTTT.

This chain links TRBV7-8 with TRBJ2-3, with TRBD2 identical over 10 bases. Trimming at V came to 5 bases and at J to 5 bases, leaving 7 bases not matched to a gene. Germline V gives CDR1 SGHVS, CDR2 FQNEAQ. The CDR3 covers 15 residues. The CDR3 nucleotides are TGTGCCAGCAGCAAAGGGCAGCGGGGGGGAGATACGCAGTATTTT. Translated: CASSKGQRGGDTQYF.

The chain couples TRBV6-1 to TRBJ2-7, with 10 bases that match TRBD1. The CDR3 is made up of 15 amino acids. Germline CDR1 is MNHNS and CDR2 is SASEGT. The J segment lost 3 bases and the V segment lost 2 bases, leaving 4 bases of the junction unmatched. The CDR3 coding sequence is TGTGCCAGCAGTGAACAGACAGGGGGCTACTACGAGCAGTACGTC. Amino acid sequence: CASSEQTGGYYEQYV.

The genes are TRBV4-1 and TRBJ2-7, with unresolved D. The CDR3 has 16 residues. V was pared by 4 bases and J by 0 bases, with 16 bases between. Per the germline V gene, CDR1 is MGHRA and CDR2 is YSYEKL. The CDR3 is CASSPPRAVSSYEQYV. The CDR3 nucleotides read TGCGCCAGCAGCCCGCCAAGGGCAGTTAGCTCCTACGAGCAGTACGTC.

This clone appeared once. The chain employs TRBV7-9 and TRBJ2-3; 8 bases line up with TRBD1. Germline V gives CDR1 SEHNR, CDR2 FQNEAQ (reference sequence). The CDR3 extends over 17 amino acids. V lost 1 base, J lost 3 bases, and 9 bases stayed unmatched. Here the CDR3 DNA reads TGTGCCAGCAGCTTAGGTGGGATCGGACAGGGTACAGATACGCAGTATTTT. Residues: CASSLGGIGQGTDTQYF. The entire variable domain, with the rest obtained from reference TRBV7-9 and TRBJ2-3, is as follows: DTGVSQNPRHKITKRGQNVTFRCDPISEHNRLYWYRQTLGQGPEFLTYFQNEAQLEKSRLLSDRFSAERPKGSFSTLEIQRTEQGDSAMYLCASSLGGIGQGTDTQYFGPGTRLTVL.

The V call is TRBV10-1, the J call TRBJ2-1, with 11 bases lining up with TRBD1. Germline V lookup: CDR1 WNHNN, CDR2 SYGVQD (reference sequence). This CDR3 is 15 amino acids long. Trimming removed 4 bases from V and 2 bases from J; junction bases left unmatched: 1. CDR3 sequence reads: CASSGGQGAYNEQFF. The DNA for the CDR3 is TGCGCCAGCAGTGGGGGACAGGGGGCCTACAATGAGCAGTTCTTC.

The V call is TRBV2, the J call TRBJ1-3; D is undetermined. CDR1 is SNHLY and CDR2 is FYNNEI in the germline V gene. The CDR3 is 14 amino acids. Trimming cost V 1 base and J 0 bases, with 4 bases left between them. CDR3 sequence reads: CASSEVGSGNTIYF. The CDR3 coding sequence is TGTGCCAGCAGTGAAGTAGGCTCTGGAAACACCATATATTTT.

This clone was counted only a few times. The V call is TRBV7-6, the J call TRBJ2-7, with TRBD2 matching over 12 bases. The V segment lost 5 bases and the J segment 2 bases; nucleotides outside the gene matches: 13. CDR1 is SGHVS and CDR2 is FNYEAQ in the germline V gene. CDR3 size: 18 residues. The CDR3 nucleotides are TGTGCCAGCAGCCAATTCCCCACGACTAGCGGGGGAGCCTACGAGCAGTACGTC. The encoded protein is CASSQFPTTSGGAYEQYV.

The rearrangement uses TRBV27 and TRBJ1-1; tentative D call: TRBD1 (5 bases). Germline lookup yields CDR1 MNHEY and CDR2 SMNVEV (reference sequence). The V end was cut by 6 bases, the J end by 2 bases, with 7 bases between. The CDR3 length is 12 residues. For the CDR3, the DNA is TGTGCCAGCAGGAGGGACAACACTGAAGCTTTCTTT. Residues: CASRRDNTEAFF.

This clone was seen just once. The chain combines TRBV20-1 with TRBJ2-2, with TRBD2 matching 7 bases. The CDR3 length is 11 residues. Germline V gene lookup returns CDR1 DFQATT and CDR2 SNEGSKA (reference sequence). The V and J ends lost 5 bases and 6 bases, in that order; junction bases with no gene match: 0. The CDR3 sequence is CSARGAGELFF. The CDR3 nucleotides are TGCAGTGCTCGGGGGGCCGGGGAGCTGTTTTTT.

This chain connects TRBV5-1 to TRBJ2-5; 11 nucleotides line up with TRBD1. The CDR3 contains 16 residues. Germline CDR1 is SGHRS and CDR2 is YFSETQ. J was trimmed by 7 bases and V by 4 bases; bases with no gene match: 12. The CDR3 DNA sequence: TGCGCCAGCAGCGTAGGACAGGGGGCGGCCATGTGGACCCAGTACTTC. Translation: CASSVGQGAAMWTQYF.

The V call is TRBV13, the J call TRBJ1-2; possibly TRBD1 for D (6 bases). Germline V gene lookup returns CDR1 PRHDT and CDR2 FYEKMQ (reference sequence). The CDR3 length is 12 residues. Deletions cut 5 bases from V and 8 bases from J, with 12 bases between. The CDR3 spells CASSQDSGGYTF. The CDR3 nucleotides are TGTGCCAGCAGCCAGGACAGTGGCGGCTACACCTTC. The whole variable domain, remainder taken from reference TRBV13 and TRBJ1-2, is AAGVIQSPRHLIKEKRETATLKCYPIPRHDTVYWYQQGPGQDPQFLISFYEKMQSDKGSIPDRFSAQQFSDYHSELNMSSLELGDSALYFCASSQDSGGYTFGSGTRLTVV.

V usage is TRBV5-1 and J usage is TRBJ2-6, with unresolved D. CDR1 is SGHRS and CDR2 is YFSETQ in the germline V gene. V was trimmed by 4 bases and J by 0 bases, leaving 11 bases between them. The CDR3 runs 16 residues. As DNA, the CDR3 is TGCGCCAGCAGCGGGCCTTATGTCTCTGGGGCCAACGTCCTGACTTTC. It is translated as CASSGPYVSGANVLTF.

The rearrangement joins TRBV7-9 to TRBJ2-3; TRBD2 agrees at 8 bases. V shed 8 bases and J 5 bases; nucleotides not matched to a gene: 9. Germline V CDR1 and CDR2: SEHNR, FQNEAQ (reference sequence). The CDR3 extends over 14 amino acids. The CDR3 nucleotides read TGTGCCAGCTACTCCGGGAGGGGGAAAGATACGCAGTATTTT. Its protein product is CASYSGRGKDTQYF.

The chain carries TRBV2 and TRBJ1-6; weak D call: TRBD1 (5 bases). This CDR3 contains 15 residues. The germline V gene encodes CDR1 SNHLY and CDR2 FYNNEI. V shed 4 bases and J shed 4 bases, with 11 bases lying between them. The CDR3 nucleotides read TGTGCCAGCAGTGGCGAAGGGGAATATAATTCACCCCTCCACTTT. Translating gives CASSGEGEYNSPLHF. Drawing the rest from reference TRBV2 and TRBJ1-6, the complete variable domain is EPEVTQTPSHQVTQMGQEVILRCVPISNHLYFYWYRQILGQKVEFLVSFYNNEISEKSEIFDDQFSVERPDGSNFTLKIRSTKLEDSAMYFCASSGEGEYNSPLHFGNGTRLTVT.

The rearrangement links TRBV9 to TRBJ1-1; D is possibly TRBD1 (5 bases). The CDR3 extends over 15 amino acids. In germline, CDR1 is SGDLS, CDR2 YYNGEE. Trimming removed 0 bases from V and 4 bases from J, with 13 bases in between. Here the CDR3 reads CASSVEMAGPTEAFF. The CDR3 region has the DNA TGTGCCAGCAGCGTAGAAATGGCAGGGCCCACTGAAGCTTTCTTT.